This record covers a single T cell receptor beta chain. Patients of the Seattle cohort, enrolled during active infection, were followed longitudinally. This CDR3 has 11 residues. Germline V lookup: CDR1 DFQATT, CDR2 SNEGSKA (reference sequence). V lost 5 bases to trimming and J lost 12 bases, with 14 bases between them. This entry belongs to a study of blood T cell repertoires in COVID-19. Study at large: Whether acute or convalescent, the COVID-19 samples came from the United States, Italy and Spain. The cDNA or gDNA used as material had been derived from T cells, B-cell-depleted T cells, or PBMCs.

Methods used by the authors: Reference gene primers were amplified, and this amplification served to estimate nucleated cell counts. The protocol was immunoSEQ multiplex PCR, while the TCRdb copy is restricted to in-frame clones and leaves out a portion. V and J calls and clone size come straight from that table; D and trimming were deduced from the DNA. The profile shows 180,000 or so clones, approximately 80% of them singletons. The specimen was peripheral blood. The sequence was obtained from a woman aged 40 to 50 with COVID-19, enrolled during active disease. This chain joins TRBV20-1 and TRBJ2-4, with D perhaps TRBD1 (6 bases). The CDR3 is CSARTDETQYF. CDR3 DNA: TGCAGTGCTCGGACAGACGAAACTCAGTACTTC.